This T cell receptor (beta chain) was captured by sequencing in a study of blood T cell repertoires in COVID-19. Study-level background: Nucleic acid was either cDNA or gDNA, and it came from T cells, B-cell-depleted T cells, or PBMCs.

The V and J ends lost 2 bases and 6 bases respectively, with 14 bases between them. Germline-derived CDR1 and CDR2 are SEHNR and FQNEAQ (reference sequence). The CDR3 covers 14 residues. The authors' processing: Amplification with reference gene primers provided the estimates of nucleated cell counts. Clones were read by immunoSEQ multiplex PCR, and TCRdb kept only the in-frame ones, dropping some. The V and J calls and the clone size are those of that table, but D and trimming were determined from the DNA. The data contain over 90,000 clones, roughly 78% of them singletons. The receptor comes from a man in his forties or fifties with active or convalescent COVID-19. The rearrangement joins TRBV7-9 to TRBJ2-7; a weak D match, TRBD1 (7 bases). The sample consisted of peripheral blood. CDR3: CASSLKEGAGEQYF. The CDR3 bases are TGTGCCAGCAGCTTAAAGGAGGGGGCTGGCGAGCAGTACTTC.